The 26 T cell receptor beta chains below were found in one sample sequenced in a study of T cell changes during pregnancy in multiple sclerosis. Assay used: immunoSEQ multiplex PCR; TCRdb lists only in-frame clones, some missing. The sample holds 55,000 to 65,000 clones, around 93% seen once. The source material was peripheral blood, sampled after pregnancy. The receptors were sampled from a female donor with multiple sclerosis, enrolled in a pregnancy study.

V usage is TRBV10-2 and J usage is TRBJ2-3; TRBD1 agrees at 9 bases. CDR3 length: 16 amino acids. Trimming removed 6 bases from V and 1 base from J; junction bases left unmatched: 8. The germline V gene has CDR1 WSHSY and CDR2 SAAADI. CDR3: CASRRVQGAGTDTQYF. CDR3 nucleotides: TGCGCCAGCAGGAGGGTACAGGGGGCTGGCACAGATACGCAGTATTTT.

This clone came up once. V and J are TRBV2 and TRBJ1-3; D is unresolved. Germline lookup yields CDR1 SNHLY and CDR2 FYNNEI. The CDR3 is made up of 13 amino acids. V shed 8 bases and J shed 0 bases, with 8 bases lying between them. CDR3 amino acids: CASGAFSGNTIYF. The DNA for the CDR3 is TGTGCCAGCGGAGCCTTCTCTGGAAACACCATATATTTT.

The chain has TRBV10-3 and TRBJ2-7, with TRBD2 matching over 7 bases. V lost 5 bases, J lost 0 bases, and 1 base stayed unmatched. CDR1 ENHRY and CDR2 SYGVKD come from the germline V gene. This CDR3 spans 13 amino acids. CDR3 loop: CAISSGASYEQYF. The CDR3, as DNA: TGTGCCATCAGTAGCGGGGCCTCCTACGAGCAGTACTTC.

This chain joins TRBV2 and TRBJ1-1; perhaps TRBD1 as D (5 bases). Trimming stripped 6 bases from V and 5 bases from J, with 13 bases between. Germline values: CDR1 SNHLY, CDR2 FYNNEI. The CDR3 spans 13 residues. The CDR3 sequence is CASRSAGGTEAFF. CDR3 coding DNA: TGTGCCAGCAGATCCGCCGGGGGGACTGAAGCTTTCTTT.

The genes are TRBV27 and TRBJ2-7; 7 bases align to TRBD2. Trimming cost V 5 bases and J 3 bases; bases outside gene matches: 7. Germline V gene data show CDR1 as MNHEY and CDR2 as SMNVEV (reference sequence). The CDR3 runs 14 residues. CDR3 nucleotides: TGTGCCAGCAGTCCATGGGGGGGGATCTACGAGCAGTACTTC. It codes for CASSPWGGIYEQYF.

This clone was detected only once. This rearrangement joins TRBV7-9 to TRBJ2-3, with 8 bases aligning to TRBD1. The CDR3 covers 16 residues. V was pared by 4 bases and J by 1 base, with 7 bases of the junction left unmatched. The V gene's germline CDR1 is SEHNR and CDR2 FQNEAQ (reference sequence). Written as DNA, the CDR3 is TGTGCCAGCAGCTATAACCCAGGGGGCGGCACAGATACGCAGTATTTT. Protein product: CASSYNPGGGTDTQYF.

The V call is TRBV18, the J call TRBJ2-7, with D maybe TRBD1 (6 bases). V gave up 3 bases and J gave up 2 bases, with 11 bases separating them. In germline, CDR1 is KGHSH, CDR2 LQKENI. The CDR3 is 14 amino acids. CDR3 sequence reads: CASSPATGAYEQYF. CDR3 nucleotide sequence: TGTGCCAGCTCACCGGCGACAGGAGCCTACGAGCAGTACTTC.

The gene calls are TRBV6-1 and TRBJ2-7; 8 bases agree with TRBD2. V dropped 11 bases and J dropped 3; count of bases not matched to a gene: 9. The CDR3 runs 13 residues. The V gene's germline CDR1 is MNHNS and CDR2 SASEGT. The CDR3 DNA follows: TGTGCCTCATTCGGTCTAGCGGGCTACGAGCAGTACTTC. Residues: CASFGLAGYEQYF.

V usage is TRBV2 and J usage is TRBJ2-2, with D perhaps matching TRBD1 (5 bases). With 2 bases removed from V and 5 bases from J, the gap between germline ends came to 12 bases. The CDR3 spans 15 residues. Per the germline V gene, CDR1 is SNHLY and CDR2 is FYNNEI. CDR3 sequence (DNA): TGTGCCAGCAGTGAACAGGCAGGGCGGACCGGGGAGCTGTTTTTT. It yields the protein CASSEQAGRTGELFF.

The V and J genes are TRBV28 and TRBJ2-7, with 8 positions matching TRBD1. Trimming cost V 4 bases and J 3 bases; bases outside gene matches: 5. This CDR3 contains 14 residues. The germline V gene encodes CDR1 MDHEN and CDR2 SYDVKM. The DNA of the CDR3 is TGTGCCAGCAGTTCATCCGGGACAGGCTACGAGCAGTACTTC. Its translation is CASSSSGTGYEQYF.

The chain carries TRBV19 and TRBJ2-7; possibly TRBD1 for D (5 bases). V dropped 3 bases and J dropped 1 base, with 13 bases sitting between them. The CDR3 consists of 15 residues. Germline lookup yields CDR1 LNHDA and CDR2 SQIVND (reference sequence). CDR3 residues: CASSMVQALSYEQYF. The DNA for the CDR3 is TGTGCCAGTAGTATGGTACAGGCCTTATCCTACGAGCAGTACTTC.

The chain joins TRBV5-6 to TRBJ2-2, with D uncertain. The CDR3 sequence is 14 residues long. Trimming removed 0 bases at V and 3 bases at J, with 6 bases between. Germline V gene data show CDR1 as SGHDT and CDR2 as YYEEEE. CDR3 sequence reads: CASSLGLHTGELFF. The CDR3 nucleotides read TGTGCCAGCAGCTTGGGACTGCACACCGGGGAGCTGTTTTTT.

This clone was observed once. The genes are TRBV7-9 and TRBJ2-7; 7 bases are a match to TRBD2. Per the germline V gene, CDR1 is SEHNR and CDR2 is FQNEAQ (reference sequence). The CDR3 spans 14 residues. The J segment lost 2 bases and the V segment lost 6 bases, leaving 7 bases of the junction unmatched. The CDR3 is CASSPGRGTYEQYF. CDR3 in DNA: TGTGCCAGCAGTCCTGGGCGGGGGACCTACGAGCAGTACTTC.

V is TRBV7-2 and J is TRBJ1-1; 8 nucleotides agree with TRBD1. The CDR3 contains 14 residues. Trimming at V came to 5 bases and at J to 5 bases, leaving 7 bases not matched to a gene. Germline assignment: CDR1 SGHTA and CDR2 FQGNSA. CDR3 coding DNA: TGTGCCAGCAGCGTCCAGGGGGCAGGGACTGAAGCTTTCTTT. It codes for CASSVQGAGTEAFF.

This rearrangement joins TRBV9 to TRBJ1-1; maybe TRBD1 (5 bases). V was shortened by 3 bases and J by 0 bases, with 9 bases between the two germline ends. The CDR3 contains 14 residues. The V gene's germline CDR1 is SGDLS and CDR2 YYNGEE. The CDR3 DNA sequence: TGTGCCAGCAGCGGGGGGGGAGTGAACACTGAAGCTTTCTTT. It yields the protein CASSGGGVNTEAFF.

The rearrangement joins TRBV30 to TRBJ1-5; tentatively, D is TRBD1 (5 bases). CDR1 is GTSNPN, CDR2 SVGIG, per germline (reference sequence). This CDR3 is built from 15 residues. Deletions cut 4 bases from V and 2 bases from J, with 15 bases between. CDR3 sequence (DNA): TGTGCCTGGAAGGTCCAGGGATATGGCAATCAGCCCCAGCATTTT. This encodes CAWKVQGYGNQPQHF.

This chain links TRBV5-1 with TRBJ2-3; D is perhaps TRBD2 (6 bases). In germline, CDR1 is SGHRS, CDR2 YFSETQ. The ends were cut back, 4 bases at V and 4 bases at J, with 10 bases in the middle. The CDR3 covers 13 residues. In DNA form, the CDR3 reads TGCGCCAGCAGCAGGTCTAGCGCAGATACGCAGTATTTT. It codes for CASSRSSADTQYF.

This sequence joins TRBV4-1 and TRBJ1-2; 8 bases align to TRBD1. Germline V CDR1 and CDR2: MGHRA, YSYEKL. V trimming: 1 base; J trimming: 8 bases; junction bases outside the gene matches: 6. The CDR3 is 14 residues long. CDR3 protein: CASSQVDRGEGYTF. The CDR3 bases are TGCGCCAGCAGCCAAGTAGACAGGGGAGAAGGCTACACCTTC.

The V call is TRBV27, the J call TRBJ2-1; D uncertain. Trimming took off 5 bases at V and 4 bases at J, with 21 bases between the two ends. The germline V gene encodes CDR1 MNHEY and CDR2 SMNVEV (reference sequence). The length of the CDR3 is 17 residues. CDR3 in DNA: TGTGCCAGCAGTCTAGACTTCGCCGGCTTCCTTTACAATGAGCAGTTCTTC. Amino acid sequence: CASSLDFAGFLYNEQFF.

J is TRBJ2-1 and V is TRBV11-3; TRBD2 matches 10 bases. The CDR3 loop spans 18 amino acids. Germline assignment: CDR1 SGHNT and CDR2 YENEEA. V lost 2 bases, J lost 1 base, and 8 bases stayed unmatched. CDR3: CASSLQGQLAGSYNEQFF. DNA of the CDR3: TGTGCCAGCAGCTTACAGGGTCAACTAGCGGGATCCTACAATGAGCAGTTCTTC. Looking up the rest from reference TRBV11-3 and TRBJ2-1 gives the full variable domain: EAGVVQSPRYKIIEKKQPVAFWCNPISGHNTLYWYLQNLGQGPELLIRYENEEAVDDSQLPKDRFSAERLKGVDSTLKIQPAELGDSAVYLCASSLQGQLAGSYNEQFFGPGTRLTVL.

This chain connects TRBV6-6 to TRBJ2-7; 12 nucleotides match TRBD2. The J segment lost 5 bases and the V segment lost 2 bases, leaving 7 bases of the junction unmatched. The CDR3 consists of 16 residues. The germline CDR1 and CDR2 sequences are MNHNY and SVGAGI (reference sequence). The CDR3 region is CASSYPLAGGRHEQYF. The CDR3 nucleotides are TGTGCCAGCAGTTACCCCCTAGCGGGAGGGCGACACGAGCAGTACTTC.

This sequence joins TRBV7-2 and TRBJ2-3; 7 bases map to TRBD2. Germline V gives CDR1 SGHTA, CDR2 FQGNSA. The J segment lost 1 base and the V segment lost 5 bases, leaving 12 bases of the junction unmatched. CDR3 length: 17 amino acids. The chain's CDR3 is CASSPHLLASRTDTQYF. CDR3 nucleotides: TGTGCCAGCAGCCCGCACCTACTAGCGTCCCGCACAGATACGCAGTATTTT.

The chain employs TRBV29-1 and TRBJ2-7; 7 bases agree with TRBD2. With V trimmed by 4 bases and J by 0 bases, 0 bases remained unmatched. The germline CDR1 and CDR2 sequences are SQVTM and ANQGSEA. The CDR3 is 12 amino acids. In DNA, the CDR3 is TGCAGCGTTGGCGGGAGCTCCTACGAGCAGTACTTC. Residues: CSVGGSSYEQYF.

This rearrangement joins TRBV7-9 to TRBJ1-3; no clear D gene. CDR1 and CDR2 from the germline V gene are SEHNR and FQNEAQ (reference sequence). The CDR3 is 15 residues long. With 1 base removed from V and 3 bases from J, the gap between germline ends came to 10 bases. CDR3 region: CASSLVAGFGNTIYF. As DNA, the CDR3 is TGTGCCAGCAGCTTAGTGGCAGGATTTGGAAACACCATATATTTT. Variable domain in full (rest from reference TRBV7-9 and TRBJ1-3): DTGVSQNPRHKITKRGQNVTFRCDPISEHNRLYWYRQTLGQGPEFLTYFQNEAQLEKSRLLSDRFSAERPKGSFSTLEIQRTEQGDSAMYLCASSLVAGFGNTIYFGEGSWLTVV.

The chain employs TRBV2 and TRBJ2-5, with D perhaps TRBD2 (5 bases). Germline V gene lookup returns CDR1 SNHLY and CDR2 FYNNEI. This CDR3 comprises 12 residues. V lost 7 bases to trimming and J lost 5 bases, with 11 bases between them. This CDR3 is CASTPQRETQYF. Here the CDR3 DNA reads TGTGCCAGCACCCCCCAGCGGGAGACCCAGTACTTC.

The CDR3 DNA follows: TGCGCCAGCAGCCAAAACTCGGGAGAGTACGAGCAGTACTTC. Its translation: CASSQNSGEYEQYF. The chain recombines TRBV4-1 with TRBJ2-7; weak D call: TRBD2 (6 bases). The V and J ends lost 2 bases and 4 bases respectively, with 12 bases between them. CDR1 is MGHRA and CDR2 is YSYEKL in the germline V gene. The CDR3 runs to 14 residues.